This TCR beta chain was sequenced for a study of T cell responses to AZD1222 COVID-19 vaccine. Losses at the gene ends were 4 bases for V and 4 bases for J; bases not matched to a gene: 2. CDR3 length: 13 residues. The germline V gene has CDR1 MNHEY and CDR2 SVGAGI. Data came from immunoSEQ multiplex PCR; TCRdb stores just in-frame clones and leaves some out. The sample contains roughly 180,000 clones, 91% of which appear only once. Study-level results: Only a handful of AZD1222 recipients tested seropositive at baseline. Increases in Spike-specific TCR breadth and depth were seen after two AZD1222 doses.

A word on this clone: Its target is unknown.

The rearrangement joins TRBV6-5 to TRBJ1-2; 8 bases are shared with TRBD1. This clonotype originated in an adult who received the AZD1222 COVID-19 vaccine. The sequenced sample was peripheral blood, obtained 28 days after the second AZD1222 dose. The CDR3 DNA is TGTGCCAGCAGTTCAGGGGGCGGCTATGGCTACACCTTC. As protein: CASSSGGGYGYTF.